Listed here are 23 T cell receptor beta chains from one sample, sequenced in a study of cytomegalovirus exposure and HLA in healthy donors. The PCR made use of 60 Vbeta and 13 Jbeta primers. Clones were sequenced by immunoSEQ multiplex PCR, and TCRdb holds only the in-frame ones, with some missing. There are 65,000 to 85,000 clones in the sample; approximately 84% occur only once, and roughly 2.3% lies in the top ten. The source material was PBMCs. The receptors were sampled from a woman aged 45-60 years in good health and CMV-seronegative.

This clone has just one count. V is TRBV4-1 and J is TRBJ1-4; 8 bases map to TRBD1. The CDR3 runs to 15 residues. V gave up 2 bases and J gave up 5 bases; unmatched junction bases: 4. Per the germline V gene, CDR1 is MGHRA and CDR2 is YSYEKL. CDR3: CASSQPDRDNEKLFF. Here the CDR3 DNA reads TGCGCCAGCAGCCAACCGGACAGGGACAATGAAAAACTGTTTTTT.

The CDR3 here is CASSQNRDKNYGYTF. CDR3 nucleotide sequence: TGCGCCAGCAGCCAAAACCGGGACAAAAACTATGGCTACACCTTC. The V call is TRBV4-1, the J call TRBJ1-2; tentative D call: TRBD1 (6 bases). CDR1 is MGHRA and CDR2 is YSYEKL in the germline V gene. This CDR3 is built from 15 residues. With 2 bases removed from V and 2 bases from J, the gap between germline ends came to 12 bases.

This clone was detected only once. The chain has TRBV5-6 and TRBJ1-3; D is possibly TRBD1 (5 bases). The CDR3 is made up of 17 amino acids. Germline CDR1 and CDR2: SGHDT and YYEEEE. Trimming took off 0 bases at V and 4 bases at J, with 17 bases between the two ends. CDR3 protein: CASSLAHTGTLGNTIYF. The CDR3 nucleotides read TGTGCCAGCAGCTTGGCTCATACCGGGACTTTGGGAAACACCATATATTTT. Looking up the rest from reference TRBV5-6 and TRBJ1-3 gives the full variable domain: DAGVTQSPTHLIKTRGQQVTLRCSPKSGHDTVSWYQQALGQGPQFIFQYYEEEERQRGNFPDRFSGHQFPNYSSELNVNALLLGDSALYLCASSLAHTGTLGNTIYFGEGSWLTVV.

The rearrangement links TRBV27 to TRBJ2-1; 8 positions match TRBD2. The CDR3 is 16 amino acids. Per germline, CDR1 MNHEY and CDR2 SMNVEV (reference sequence). The J segment lost 5 bases and the V segment lost 2 bases, leaving 8 bases of the junction unmatched. The chain's CDR3 is CASSLIGGGSNNEQFF. The CDR3 coding sequence is TGTGCCAGCAGTTTAATAGGCGGGGGGTCCAACAATGAGCAGTTCTTC.

The gene calls are TRBV5-6 and TRBJ1-6, with TRBD1 matching 10 bases. There are 15 residues in the CDR3. The V gene end was trimmed by 3 bases and the J gene end by 7 bases; junction bases not matched to a gene: 4. Germline assignment: CDR1 SGHDT and CDR2 YYEEEE. Written as DNA, the CDR3 is TGTGCCAGCAGCTCCCCGGGACAGGGGAATTCACCCCTCCACTTT. Its translation is CASSSPGQGNSPLHF.

The chain links TRBV19 to TRBJ1-2; weak D call: TRBD1 (6 bases). This CDR3 contains 14 residues. Deletions cut 0 bases from V and 8 bases from J, with 13 bases between. Germline-derived CDR1 and CDR2 are LNHDA and SQIVND (reference sequence). CDR3 residues: CASSIDRTASGYTF. CDR3 coding DNA: TGTGCCAGTAGTATAGACCGGACAGCCTCGGGCTACACCTTC.

This sequence joins TRBV2 and TRBJ1-2; 8 bases are a match to TRBD1. In germline, CDR1 is SNHLY, CDR2 FYNNEI. Trimming cost V 6 bases and J 5 bases; bases outside gene matches: 8. This CDR3 region has 14 residues. CDR3 DNA sequence: TGTGCCAGCAGGGAGGACAGGGCCTTATATGGCTACACCTTC. It specifies CASREDRALYGYTF.

The chain couples TRBV7-2 to TRBJ1-5, with TRBD1 matching 9 bases. V dropped 3 bases and J dropped 9; count of bases not matched to a gene: 9. The CDR3 is 15 amino acids. Germline CDR1 SGHTA, CDR2 FQGNSA. CDR3: CASSFGDRAYWPQHF. The CDR3 coding sequence is TGTGCCAGCAGCTTTGGGGACAGGGCGTATTGGCCCCAGCATTTT.

The rearrangement uses TRBV25-1 and TRBJ1-3; the D is unclear. Germline V gene lookup returns CDR1 MGHDK and CDR2 SYGVNS. The CDR3 consists of 16 residues. V was cut by 5 bases and J by 0 bases, with 14 bases left in between. CDR3 in amino acids: CASSLLVPSSGNTIYF. The CDR3 DNA reads as TGTGCCAGCAGTCTCCTCGTTCCCAGCTCTGGAAACACCATATATTTT.

The chain carries TRBV9 and TRBJ2-5, with D possibly matching TRBD2 (5 bases). CDR3 size: 15 residues. CDR1 and CDR2 (germline): SGDLS, YYNGEE. V was trimmed by 0 bases and J by 2 bases, leaving 11 bases between them. The CDR3 reads CASSVEARVQETQYF. The CDR3 nucleotides are TGTGCCAGCAGCGTAGAAGCGAGGGTACAAGAGACCCAGTACTTC.

The chain uses TRBV11-2 and TRBJ2-7, with 7 bases fitting TRBD1. After removal of 4 bases from V and 3 bases from J, the junction contained 9 bases not matched to a gene. The germline gives CDR1 SGHAT, CDR2 FQNNGV. CDR3 length: 15 residues. The CDR3 loop is CASSYNRDSYYEQYV. In DNA form, the CDR3 reads TGTGCCAGCAGCTATAACCGGGACAGTTACTACGAGCAGTACGTC.

The chain has TRBV5-1 and TRBJ2-3; 9 positions match TRBD2. The trim removed 0 bases at V and 0 bases at J, leaving 2 bases unmatched. From germline, CDR1 is SGHRS and CDR2 YFSETQ. The CDR3 runs to 16 residues. CDR3 region: CASSLGSGGSTDTQYF. The CDR3 bases are TGCGCCAGCAGCTTGGGGAGCGGGGGGAGCACAGATACGCAGTATTTT. Drawing the rest from reference TRBV5-1 and TRBJ2-3, the complete variable domain is KAGVTQTPRYLIKTRGQQVTLSCSPISGHRSVSWYQQTPGQGLQFLFEYFSETQRNKGNFPGRFSGRQFSNSRSEMNVSTLELGDSALYLCASSLGSGGSTDTQYFGPGTRLTVL.

On this clone: At one boundary the junction diverges from the germline segment, which might be a read error. The V call is TRBV10-3, the J call TRBJ2-2; TRBD1 matches 8 bases. The J call may be mistaken, given a closer DNA end match to TRBJ1-3. The CDR3 runs 14 residues. CDR1 is ENHRY, CDR2 SYGVKD, per germline. CDR3 protein: CAISMTGAGNTIYF. CDR3 DNA sequence: TGTGCCATCAGTATGACAGGGGCTGGGAACACCATATATTTT.

This chain uses TRBV19 with TRBJ2-7; TRBD1 matches 7 bases. The germline V gene has CDR1 LNHDA and CDR2 SQIVND (reference sequence). The CDR3 contains 14 residues. With 6 bases clipped from V and 0 bases from J, the junction kept 5 bases outside the gene matches. In DNA, the CDR3 is TGTGCCAGTAGCCAGGGGGTGGACTCCTACGAGCAGTACTTC. The encoded protein is CASSQGVDSYEQYF.

This sequence joins TRBV19 and TRBJ2-1, with 9 bases fitting TRBD2. The germline CDR1 and CDR2 sequences are LNHDA and SQIVND (reference sequence). The junction had 10 bases not matched to a gene; V was cut back by 3 bases and J by 10 bases. CDR3 length equals 15 residues. CDR3 coding DNA: TGTGCCAGTAGTATGGGCGGCGGGGGGGCTGGAGAGCAGTTCTTC. It encodes CASSMGGGGAGEQFF.

V usage is TRBV27 and J usage is TRBJ1-5; no clear D. This CDR3 region has 14 residues. Trimming took 2 bases from V and 4 from J, leaving 9 bases between them. Per germline, CDR1 MNHEY and CDR2 SMNVEV (reference sequence). CDR3 sequence reads: CASSLALENQPQHF. CDR3 DNA sequence: TGTGCCAGCAGTTTAGCTTTAGAGAATCAGCCCCAGCATTTT.

The rearrangement joins TRBV11-2 to TRBJ1-2; tentatively, D is TRBD1 (6 bases). CDR1 and CDR2 from the germline V gene are SGHAT and FQNNGV. The V and J ends lost 3 bases and 7 bases respectively, with 9 bases between them. CDR3 length: 12 residues. CDR3 in amino acids: CASSFSRGGYTF. In nucleotides, the CDR3 is TGTGCCAGCAGCTTCTCCAGGGGTGGCTACACCTTC.

This sequence joins TRBV7-8 and TRBJ2-1; TRBD2 matches at 8 bases. Germline-derived CDR1 and CDR2 are SGHVS and FQNEAQ. This CDR3 is 17 amino acids long. The V gene end was trimmed by 3 bases and the J gene end by 8 bases; junction bases not matched to a gene: 15. The CDR3, as DNA: TGTGCCAGCAGCTTTATCACCCTAGCTCCCGGGGGGGATGAGCAGTTCTTC. Translating gives CASSFITLAPGGDEQFF.

The chain couples TRBV7-9 to TRBJ2-3, with 8 nucleotides matching TRBD1. The length of the CDR3 is 13 residues. Per the germline V gene, CDR1 is SEHNR and CDR2 is FQNEAQ (reference sequence). Losses at the gene ends were 3 bases for V and 5 bases for J; bases not matched to a gene: 1. In DNA, the CDR3 is TGTGCCAGCAGCTTGGACAGGGTAGATACGCAGTATTTT. Its translation is CASSLDRVDTQYF.

V usage is TRBV7-8 and J usage is TRBJ2-7; D remains ambiguous. The CDR3 sequence is 13 residues long. V lost 9 bases to trimming and J lost 0 bases, with 12 bases between them. Germline V gene data show CDR1 as SGHVS and CDR2 as FQNEAQ. The CDR3 DNA sequence: TGTGCCAGTCGTCAAGCCGGCTCCTACGAGCAGTACTTC. Protein product: CASRQAGSYEQYF.

V and J are TRBV19 and TRBJ2-7; 11 nucleotides line up with TRBD1. V shed 4 bases and J 3 bases; nucleotides not matched to a gene: 5. The CDR3 contains 15 residues. CDR1 is LNHDA, CDR2 SQIVND, per germline (reference sequence). The CDR3 reads CASSRGQGVVYEQYF. The DNA for the CDR3 is TGTGCCAGTAGTAGGGGACAGGGGGTCGTCTACGAGCAGTACTTC.

V gene TRBV7-2 combines with J gene TRBJ1-1; possible D gene TRBD1, 6 bases. This CDR3 is built from 13 residues. The V and J ends lost 8 bases and 2 bases respectively, with 12 bases between them. Germline V gene lookup returns CDR1 SGHTA and CDR2 FQGNSA. In DNA form, the CDR3 reads TGTGCCAGCCTAGATGGGGGCAACACTGAAGCTTTCTTT. Translated: CASLDGGNTEAFF.

The chain employs TRBV5-6 and TRBJ1-1, with TRBD1 identical over 8 bases. The CDR3 runs to 17 residues. The germline V gene has CDR1 SGHDT and CDR2 YYEEEE. With 2 bases clipped from V and 3 bases from J, the junction kept 12 bases outside the gene matches. DNA for the CDR3: TGTGCCAGCAGCTTTGGGGTCAGGGGGCAGGCGGACACTGAAGCTTTCTTT. Its protein is CASSFGVRGQADTEAFF.